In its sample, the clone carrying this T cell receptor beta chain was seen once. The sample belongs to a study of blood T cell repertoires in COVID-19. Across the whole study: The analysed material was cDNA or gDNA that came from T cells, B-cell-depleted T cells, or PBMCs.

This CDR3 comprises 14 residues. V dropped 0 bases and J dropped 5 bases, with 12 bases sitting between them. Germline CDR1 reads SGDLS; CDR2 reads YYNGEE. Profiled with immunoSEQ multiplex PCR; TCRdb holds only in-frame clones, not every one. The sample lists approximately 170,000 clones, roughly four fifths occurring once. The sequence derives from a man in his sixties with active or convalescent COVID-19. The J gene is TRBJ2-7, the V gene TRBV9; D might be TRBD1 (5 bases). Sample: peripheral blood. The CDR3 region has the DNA TGTGCCAGCAGCGTAGACAGGAGATTGGACGAGCAGTACTTC. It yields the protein CASSVDRRLDEQYF. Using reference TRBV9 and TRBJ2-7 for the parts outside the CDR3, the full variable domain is DSGVTQTPKHLITATGQRVTLRCSPRSGDLSVYWYQQSLDQGLQFLIQYYNGEERAKGNILERFSAQQFPDLHSELNLSSLELGDSALYFCASSVDRRLDEQYFGPGTRLTVT.